This TCR beta chain stems from a study of blood T cell repertoires in COVID-19. For the study at large: The samples span acute and convalescent COVID-19 from the United States, Italy and Spain. T cells, B-cell-depleted T cells, or PBMCs supplied cDNA or gDNA.

This CDR3 has 14 amino acids. V shed 7 bases and J shed 0 bases, with 12 bases lying between them. Germline V CDR1 and CDR2: ENHRY, SYGVKD. Only in-frame clones appear in the TCRdb table, and some are missing; sequencing was by immunoSEQ multiplex PCR. Of around 240,000 clones listed, about 80% are singletons. The specimen was peripheral blood. The chain employs TRBV10-3 and TRBJ1-2, with a tentative D call TRBD1 (6 bases). The sequence was obtained from a woman in her forties or fifties with acute or convalescent COVID-19. Written as DNA, the CDR3 is TGTGCCATCACAGGGGATGCACCTAACTATGGCTACACCTTC. Residues: CAITGDAPNYGYTF.